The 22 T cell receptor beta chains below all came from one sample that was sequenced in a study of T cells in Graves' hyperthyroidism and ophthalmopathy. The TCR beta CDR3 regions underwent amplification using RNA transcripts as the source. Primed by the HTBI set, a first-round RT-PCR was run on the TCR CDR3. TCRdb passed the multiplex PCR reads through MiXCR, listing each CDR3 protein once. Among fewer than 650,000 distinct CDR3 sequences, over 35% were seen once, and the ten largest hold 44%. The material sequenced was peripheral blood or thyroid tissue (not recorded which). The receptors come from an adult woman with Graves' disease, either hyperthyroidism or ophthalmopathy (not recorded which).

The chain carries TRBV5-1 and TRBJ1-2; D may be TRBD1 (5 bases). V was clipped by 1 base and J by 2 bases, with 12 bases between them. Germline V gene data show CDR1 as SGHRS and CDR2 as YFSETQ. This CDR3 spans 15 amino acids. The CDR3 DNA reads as TGCGCCAGCAGCTTGATAGACAGAACGAACTATGGCTACACCTTC. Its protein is CASSLIDRTNYGYTF.

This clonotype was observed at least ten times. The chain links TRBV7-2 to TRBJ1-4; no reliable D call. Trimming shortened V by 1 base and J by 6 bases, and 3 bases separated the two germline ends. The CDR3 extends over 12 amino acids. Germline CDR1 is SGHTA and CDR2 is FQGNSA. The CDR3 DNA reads TGTGCCAGCAGCTTAGGGGATGAAAAACTGTTTTTT. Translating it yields CASSLGDEKLFF. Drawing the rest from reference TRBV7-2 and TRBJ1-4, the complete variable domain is GAGVSQSPSNKVTEKGKDVELRCDPISGHTALYWYRQSLGQGLEFLIYFQGNSAPDKSGLPSDRFSAERTGGSVSTLTIQRTQQEDSAVYLCASSLGDEKLFFGSGTQLSVL.

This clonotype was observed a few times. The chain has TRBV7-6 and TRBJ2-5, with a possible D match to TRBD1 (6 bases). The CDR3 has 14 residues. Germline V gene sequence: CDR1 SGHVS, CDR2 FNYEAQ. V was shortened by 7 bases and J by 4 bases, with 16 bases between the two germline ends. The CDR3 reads CASKVQGGRETQYF. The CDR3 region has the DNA TGTGCCAGCAAAGTACAGGGCGGCCGAGAGACCCAGTACTTC.

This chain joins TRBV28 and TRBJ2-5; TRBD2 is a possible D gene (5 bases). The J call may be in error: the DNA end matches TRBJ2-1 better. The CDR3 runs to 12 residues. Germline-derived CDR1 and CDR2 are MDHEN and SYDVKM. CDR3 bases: TGTGCCGCCGGAGGTTCTCAAGAGACCCAGTTCTTC. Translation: CAAGGSQETQFF.

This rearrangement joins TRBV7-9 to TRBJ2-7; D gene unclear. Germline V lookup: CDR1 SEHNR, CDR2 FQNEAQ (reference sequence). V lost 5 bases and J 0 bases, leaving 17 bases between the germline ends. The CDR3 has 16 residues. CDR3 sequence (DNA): TGTGCCAGCAGCCCAAGACATGGTGGCAGCTCCTACGAGCAGTACTTC. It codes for CASSPRHGGSSYEQYF.

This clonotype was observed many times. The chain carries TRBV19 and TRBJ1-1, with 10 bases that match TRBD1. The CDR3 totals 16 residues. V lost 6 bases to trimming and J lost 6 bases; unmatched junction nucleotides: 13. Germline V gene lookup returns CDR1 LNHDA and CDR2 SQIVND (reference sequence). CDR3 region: CASSPGTGQGVAEAFF. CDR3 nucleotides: TGTGCCAGTAGCCCTGGGACAGGACAGGGGGTCGCTGAAGCTTTCTTT. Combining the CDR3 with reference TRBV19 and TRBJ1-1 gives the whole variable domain DGGITQSPKYLFRKEGQNVTLSCEQNLNHDAMYWYRQDPGQGLRLIYYSQIVNDFQKGDIAEGYSVSREKKESFPLTVTSAQKNPTAFYLCASSPGTGQGVAEAFFGQGTRLTVV.

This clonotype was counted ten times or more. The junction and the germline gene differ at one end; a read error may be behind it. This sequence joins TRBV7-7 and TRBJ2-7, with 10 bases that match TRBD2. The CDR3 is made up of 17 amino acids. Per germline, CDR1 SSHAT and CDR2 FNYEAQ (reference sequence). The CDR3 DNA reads TGTGCTAGCAGCTTAGGGGGGGCCTCTAGCGGGAGCTACGAGCAGTACTTC. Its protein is CASSLGGASSGSYEQYF.

Written as DNA, the CDR3 is TGTGCCAGCGATGGGGGGAAGGACGAGCAGTACTTC. Translated, it gives CASDGGKDEQYF. The chain links TRBV6-5 to TRBJ2-7, with TRBD2 as a possible D gene (6 bases). CDR1 and CDR2 from the germline V gene are MNHEY and SVGAGI. The CDR3 loop spans 12 amino acids. The germline V and J ends were trimmed by 8 bases and 5 bases, with 13 bases remaining between them.

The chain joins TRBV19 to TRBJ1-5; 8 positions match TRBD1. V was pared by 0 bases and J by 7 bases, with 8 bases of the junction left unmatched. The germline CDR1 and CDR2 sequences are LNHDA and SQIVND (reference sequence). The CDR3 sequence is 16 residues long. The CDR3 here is CASSIEGQGAWQPQHF. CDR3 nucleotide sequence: TGTGCCAGTAGTATAGAGGGGCAGGGGGCTTGGCAGCCCCAGCATTTT.

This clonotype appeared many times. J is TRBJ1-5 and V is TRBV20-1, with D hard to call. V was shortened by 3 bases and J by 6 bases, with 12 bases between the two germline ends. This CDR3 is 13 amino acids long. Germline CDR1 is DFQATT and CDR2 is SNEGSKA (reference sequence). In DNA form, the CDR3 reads TGCAGTGCTAGGCGCGGGTCCGGTCAGCCCCAGCATTTT. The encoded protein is CSARRGSGQPQHF.

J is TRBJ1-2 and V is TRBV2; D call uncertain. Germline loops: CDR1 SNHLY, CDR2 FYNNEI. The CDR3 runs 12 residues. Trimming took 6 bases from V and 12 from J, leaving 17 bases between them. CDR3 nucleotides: TGTGCCAGCAGCTGGCAGGCAGGAGGAAACACCTTC. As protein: CASSWQAGGNTF.

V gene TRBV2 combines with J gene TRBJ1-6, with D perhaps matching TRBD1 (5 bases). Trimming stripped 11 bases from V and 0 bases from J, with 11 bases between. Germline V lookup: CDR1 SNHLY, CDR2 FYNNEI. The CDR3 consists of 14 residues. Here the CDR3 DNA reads TGTGCCGGGACGCCAAGCTCCTATAATTCACCCCTCCACTTT. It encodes CAGTPSSYNSPLHF. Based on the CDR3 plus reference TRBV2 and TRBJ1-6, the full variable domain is EPEVTQTPSHQVTQMGQEVILRCVPISNHLYFYWYRQILGQKVEFLVSFYNNEISEKSEIFDDQFSVERPDGSNFTLKIRSTKLEDSAMYFCAGTPSSYNSPLHFGNGTRLTVT.

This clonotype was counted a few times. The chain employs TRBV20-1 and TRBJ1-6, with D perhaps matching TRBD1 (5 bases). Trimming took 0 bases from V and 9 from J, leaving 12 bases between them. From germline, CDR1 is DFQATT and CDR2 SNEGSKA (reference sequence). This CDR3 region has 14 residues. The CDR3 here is CSARDRGSFSPLHF. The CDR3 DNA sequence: TGCAGTGCTAGAGATCGGGGGTCTTTTTCACCCCTCCACTTT.

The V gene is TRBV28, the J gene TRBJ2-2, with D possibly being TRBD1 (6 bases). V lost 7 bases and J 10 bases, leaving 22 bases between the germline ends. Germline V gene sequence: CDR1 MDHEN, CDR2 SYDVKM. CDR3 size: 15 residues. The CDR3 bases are TGTGCCAGCAAGGCTTCAGGGGCGACCGGAGAGGAGCTGTTTTTT. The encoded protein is CASKASGATGEELFF.

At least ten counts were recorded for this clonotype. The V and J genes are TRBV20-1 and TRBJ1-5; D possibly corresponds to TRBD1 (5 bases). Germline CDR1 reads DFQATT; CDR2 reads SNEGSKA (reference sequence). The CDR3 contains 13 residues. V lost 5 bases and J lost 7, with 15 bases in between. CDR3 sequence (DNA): TGCAGTGCTGGGACGGAACTCGACCAGCCCCAGCATTTT. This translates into CSAGTELDQPQHF.

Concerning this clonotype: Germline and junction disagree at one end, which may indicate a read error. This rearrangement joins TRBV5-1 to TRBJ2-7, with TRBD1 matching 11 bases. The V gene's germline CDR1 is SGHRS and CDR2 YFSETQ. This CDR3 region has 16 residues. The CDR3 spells CASSLWDRGTSYEQYF. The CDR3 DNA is TGTGCCAGCAGCTTGTGGGACAGGGGGACCTCCTACGAGCAGTACTTC.

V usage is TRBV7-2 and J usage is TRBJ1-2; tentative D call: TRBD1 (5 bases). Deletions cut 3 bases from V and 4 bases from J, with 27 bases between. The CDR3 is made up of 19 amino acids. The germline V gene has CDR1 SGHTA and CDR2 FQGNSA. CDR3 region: CASSLSTAVIGSGGYGYTF. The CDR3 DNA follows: TGTGCCAGCAGCTTGTCGACTGCAGTCATAGGTTCTGGGGGCTATGGCTACACCTTC.

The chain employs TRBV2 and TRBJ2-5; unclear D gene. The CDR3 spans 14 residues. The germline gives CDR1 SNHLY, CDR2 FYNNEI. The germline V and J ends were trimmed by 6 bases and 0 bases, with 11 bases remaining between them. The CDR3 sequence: CASRVTTNQETQYF. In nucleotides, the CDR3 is TGTGCCAGCAGGGTAACTACCAACCAAGAGACCCAGTACTTC. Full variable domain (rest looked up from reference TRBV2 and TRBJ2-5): EPEVTQTPSHQVTQMGQEVILRCVPISNHLYFYWYRQILGQKVEFLVSFYNNEISEKSEIFDDQFSVERPDGSNFTLKIRSTKLEDSAMYFCASRVTTNQETQYFGPGTRLLVL.

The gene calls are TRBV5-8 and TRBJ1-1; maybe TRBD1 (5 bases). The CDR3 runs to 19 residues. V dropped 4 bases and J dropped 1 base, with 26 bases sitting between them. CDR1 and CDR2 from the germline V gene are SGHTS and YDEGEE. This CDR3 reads CASSPRTSGRGLGNTEAFF. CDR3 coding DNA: TGTGCCAGCAGCCCCAGGACTAGCGGGAGGGGACTAGGGAACACTGAAGCTTTCTTT.

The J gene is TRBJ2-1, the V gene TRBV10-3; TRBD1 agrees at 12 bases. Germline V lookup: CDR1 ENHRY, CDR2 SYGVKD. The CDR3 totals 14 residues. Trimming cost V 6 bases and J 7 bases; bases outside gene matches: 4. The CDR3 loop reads CAISGTGGRNEQFF. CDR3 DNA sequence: TGTGCCATCAGCGGGACAGGGGGCAGAAATGAGCAGTTCTTC.

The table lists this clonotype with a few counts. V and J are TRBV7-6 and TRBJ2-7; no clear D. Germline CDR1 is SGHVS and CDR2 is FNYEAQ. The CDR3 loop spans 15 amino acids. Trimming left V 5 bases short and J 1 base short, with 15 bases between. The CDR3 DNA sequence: TGTGCCAGCAGCGTCGACCCTTCGGGTTCCTACGAGCAGTACTTC. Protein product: CASSVDPSGSYEQYF.

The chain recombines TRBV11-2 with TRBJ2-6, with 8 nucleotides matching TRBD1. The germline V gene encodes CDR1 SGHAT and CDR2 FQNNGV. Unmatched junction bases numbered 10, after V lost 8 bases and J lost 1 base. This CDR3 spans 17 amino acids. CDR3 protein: CASGPTGGISGANVLTF. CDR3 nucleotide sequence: TGTGCCAGCGGCCCCACAGGGGGTATTTCTGGGGCCAACGTCCTGACTTTC.